The 9 T cell receptor beta chains below come from one sample, sequenced in a study of regulatory T cells in long-lasting Graves disease. iRepertoire HTBI primers and Arm-PCR of CDR3 regions built TCR beta libraries. TCRdb recomputed calls from the multiplex PCR reads with MiXCR, one row per CDR3 protein. The sample lists 450,000 to 600,000 distinct CDR3 sequences, 15% to 20% occurring once. The time point denotes: newly diagnosed GD, antithyroid drugs for less than 3 months. TCR sequences were obtained from RNA taken from PBMCs. The same data also contributed to another study, on T cells in Graves' hyperthyroidism and ophthalmopathy.

The material sequenced was peripheral blood mononuclear cells (PBMCs), taken at new diagnosis, from a patient treated with antithyroid drugs. The receptor set was obtained from a man between 35 and 55 years old with Graves disease.

This clonotype was recorded many times. V and J are TRBV20-1 and TRBJ1-2, with 9 bases lining up with TRBD1. Looked up from germline, CDR1 is DFQATT and CDR2 is SNEGSKA (reference sequence). This CDR3 comprises 12 residues. The trim removed 3 bases at V and 7 bases at J, leaving 3 bases unmatched. The CDR3 sequence is CSASRDRVGYTF. The CDR3 region has the DNA TGCAGTGCTAGTAGGGACAGGGTTGGCTACACCTTC.

This clonotype came up many times. V is TRBV28 and J is TRBJ2-3; TRBD2 matches 8 bases. V was pared by 5 bases and J by 0 bases, with 7 bases of the junction left unmatched. This CDR3 region has 16 residues. Germline loops: CDR1 MDHEN, CDR2 SYDVKM. The CDR3 nucleotides are TGTGCCAGCAGTCGCGGGAGCGGGAGCAGCACAGATACGCAGTATTTT. This encodes CASSRGSGSSTDTQYF. The entire variable domain, with the rest obtained from reference TRBV28 and TRBJ2-3, is as follows: DVKVTQSSRYLVKRTGEKVFLECVQDMDHENMFWYRQDPGLGLRLIYFSYDVKMKEKGDIPEGYSVSREKKERFSLILESASTNQTSMYLCASSRGSGSSTDTQYFGPGTRLTVL.

Remarks on this clonotype: Since a far larger clone is one base different, this is likely a read error. The rearrangement uses TRBV11-3 and TRBJ2-5; the D gene is possibly TRBD2 (6 bases). The CDR3 runs 12 residues. Germline V gives CDR1 SGHNT, CDR2 YENEEA. Trimming removed 4 bases at V and 11 bases at J, with 14 bases between. The CDR3 sequence is CASSSDYREQYF. The CDR3 DNA sequence: TGTGCCAGCAGCTCGGACTACCGGGAGCAGTACTTC.

This clonotype was detected many times. The V gene is TRBV30, the J gene TRBJ1-1; the D is unclear. Trimming shortened V by 3 bases and J by 0 bases, and 8 bases separated the two germline ends. Germline V lookup: CDR1 GTSNPN, CDR2 SVGIG (reference sequence). This CDR3 region has 13 residues. The CDR3 loop is CAWSGPLNTEAFF. CDR3 bases: TGTGCCTGGAGCGGACCGCTGAACACTGAAGCTTTCTTT.

This clonotype was detected many times. The gene calls are TRBV28 and TRBJ2-1; 9 positions match TRBD2. V shed 1 base, J shed 3 bases, and the junction held 4 bases outside the gene matches. Germline V gene sequence: CDR1 MDHEN, CDR2 SYDVKM. The CDR3 runs 16 residues. CDR3 residues: CASSLLEAGGYNEQFF. The DNA for the CDR3 is TGTGCCAGCAGTTTATTAGAAGCGGGAGGCTACAATGAGCAGTTCTTC.

This clonotype was observed many times. This rearrangement joins TRBV24-1 to TRBJ2-4; a weak D match, TRBD2 (6 bases). Germline V gene sequence: CDR1 KGHDR, CDR2 SFDVKD. This CDR3 comprises 12 residues. Trimming pared 3 bases from V and 14 bases from J, leaving 13 bases between. For the CDR3, the DNA is TGTGCCACCAGTGATGCGGACGGCGGGGAGTACTTC. Translation gives CATSDADGGEYF.

This clonotype appeared a few times. The J gene is TRBJ2-7, the V gene TRBV7-2, with a tentative D call TRBD2 (5 bases). CDR3 length equals 14 residues. Per the germline V gene, CDR1 is SGHTA and CDR2 is FQGNSA. The V gene lost 1 base and the J gene lost 7 bases, with 14 bases spanning the gap. This CDR3 is CASSLGRREREQYF. The CDR3 nucleotides read TGTGCCAGCAGCTTAGGACGGCGAGAGCGGGAGCAGTACTTC.

V is TRBV6-2 or TRBV6-3 and J is TRBJ2-2; D remains unclear. From germline, CDR1 is MNHEY and CDR2 SVGEGT. The CDR3 consists of 14 residues. Trimming took off 2 bases at V and 4 bases at J, with 8 bases between the two ends. CDR3 coding DNA: TGTGCCAGCAGTTACGGGCAGGTCACCGGGGAGCTGTTTTTT. Translated, it gives CASSYGQVTGELFF.

V and J are TRBV29-1 and TRBJ1-5; tentatively, D is TRBD1 (5 bases). Germline assignment: CDR1 SQVTM and CDR2 ANQGSEA. Trimming removed 1 base from V and 9 bases from J, with 13 bases in between. The CDR3 length is 13 residues. The DNA for the CDR3 is TGCAGCGTTGAAGTAGGCAGCCAGGGGCCCCAGCATTTT. It is translated as CSVEVGSQGPQHF.